Listed below are T cell receptor beta chains from one sample, sequenced in a study of blood T cell repertoires in COVID-19. Using immunoSEQ multiplex PCR, the repertoire was profiled, and TCRdb retains in-frame clones only, with some absent. The data contain over 150,000 clones, more than 85% of them singletons. Sequencing input: PBMCs or T cells enriched from blood (not recorded which). Receptor source: a woman between 50 and 59 years old who had recovered from COVID-19. CDR3s include the opening cysteine and the closing phenylalanine or tryptophan.

J | V | CDR3
TRBJ2-7 | TRBV27 | CASSLLAGMYEQYF
TRBJ1-4 | TRBV7-2 | CASSLSGGEKLFF
TRBJ1-1 | TRBV5-1 | CASSLAGVGTEAFF
TRBJ1-1 | TRBV9 | CASSVGVRFDTEAFF
TRBJ2-1 | TRBV19 | CASSGELTSADNEQFF
TRBJ2-1 | TRBV6-5 | CASSYLIAGVYNEQFF
TRBJ2-1 | TRBV27 | CASSPEPGTVNNEQFF
TRBJ2-2 | TRBV3-1/TRBV3-2 | CASSQRLAPGGTGELFF
TRBJ1-6 | TRBV2 | CASSGGTGWRNSPLHF
TRBJ2-1 | TRBV4-2 | CASSQVSSEYNEQFF
TRBJ2-7 | TRBV7-5 | CARSLVGLAGAYEQYF
TRBJ1-5 | TRBV28 | CASVRSNQPQHF
TRBJ2-1 | TRBV5-4 | CASSLDREAYNEQFF
TRBJ2-1 | TRBV12-3/TRBV12-4 | CASSVGTSNEQFF
TRBJ1-6 | TRBV5-1 | CASSRGDEGSPLHF
TRBJ1-6 | TRBV6-5 | CASSPPGIYNSPLHF
TRBJ2-7 | TRBV3-1/TRBV3-2 | CASSPTSGMYEQYF
TRBJ1-1 | TRBV27 | CASSLVVGSGATEAFF
TRBJ2-1 | TRBV18 | CASRSSYNEQFF
TRBJ1-1 | TRBV5-1 | CASSLGGRRDTEAFF
TRBJ2-5 | TRBV30 | CARDDWGRETQYF
TRBJ2-1 | TRBV5-1 | CASSLDGTSYNEQFF
TRBJ1-3 | TRBV3-1/TRBV3-2 | CASRRDSLSGNTIYF
TRBJ2-3 | TRBV6-1 | CASSEAGGQDTDTQYF
TRBJ1-5 | TRBV30 | CAWSVNNLLDQPQHF
TRBJ2-1 | TRBV4-1 | CASSQVDQGFLQFF
TRBJ2-2 | TRBV5-4 | CASSSGGRAGELFF
TRBJ1-6 | TRBV2 | CASSDVSTGGSPLHF
TRBJ1-2 | TRBV3-1/TRBV3-2 | CASSASPGQGRYGYTF
TRBJ1-5 | TRBV14 | CASSQNPLYRGALGSNQPQHF
TRBJ2-7 | TRBV6-1 | CASSEAGVYEQYF
TRBJ1-1 | TRBV2 | CASSTKQGTEAFF
TRBJ2-7 | TRBV2 | CASSVPGTGVNEQYF
TRBJ1-2 | TRBV7-9 | CASSSAGDYGYTF
TRBJ1-2 | TRBV6-5 | CASNPRGTSYGYTF
TRBJ2-7 | TRBV5-4 | CASSLSRSTPSEQYF
TRBJ1-2 | TRBV3-1/TRBV3-2 | CASSSRQGAIFYGYTF
TRBJ2-7 | TRBV5-4 | CASSRRDSLYEQYF
TRBJ1-2 | TRBV14 | CASSHRTGSLYGYTF
TRBJ1-2 | TRBV2 | CASGQEGNYGYTF
TRBJ2-3 | TRBV10-3 | CAISALAGGQDTQYF
TRBJ1-3 | TRBV6-6 | CASRQSGGTGNTIYF
TRBJ2-7 | TRBV6-2/TRBV6-3 | CASTPVRSGSIYEQYF
TRBJ2-2 | TRBV29-1 | CSGRQGPGELFF
TRBJ2-3 | TRBV5-1 | CASSLVAERDTQYF
TRBJ1-6 | TRBV7-9 | CASSPGQSNSPLHF
TRBJ2-7 | TRBV5-1 | CASSLGGSAPYEQYF
TRBJ2-3 | TRBV6-2/TRBV6-3 | CASSLYGTGSTDTQYF
TRBJ2-1 | TRBV4-1 | CASSQDRPIAGYEQFF
TRBJ1-4 | TRBV11-2 | CASSTGTAWGELFF
TRBJ2-2 | TRBV27 | CASSPRPPGFLNTGELFF
TRBJ1-4 | TRBV2 | CASSGLRDAKLFF
TRBJ1-1 | TRBV30 | CAWGIQGARSEAFF
TRBJ2-2 | TRBV29-1 | CSVGRAPNTGELFF
TRBJ2-1 | TRBV2 | CASSSKYGLAGDEQFF